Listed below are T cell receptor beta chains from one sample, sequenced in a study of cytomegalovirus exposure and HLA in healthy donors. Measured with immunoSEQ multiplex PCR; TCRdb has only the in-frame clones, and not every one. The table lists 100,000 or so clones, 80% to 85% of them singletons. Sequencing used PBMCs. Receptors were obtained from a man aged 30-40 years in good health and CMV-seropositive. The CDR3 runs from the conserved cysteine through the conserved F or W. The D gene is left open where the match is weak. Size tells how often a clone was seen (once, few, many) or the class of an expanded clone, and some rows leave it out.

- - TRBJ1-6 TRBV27 CASSFSHYNSPLHF TGTGCCAGCAGTTTTTCCCACTATAATTCACCCCTCCACTTT
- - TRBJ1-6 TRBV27 CASTPIPPGNSPLHF TGTGCCAGCACCCCAATCCCCCCGGGTAATTCACCCCTCCACTTT
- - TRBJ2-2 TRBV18 CASSPTSGNTGELFF TGTGCCAGCTCACCAACGTCGGGGAACACCGGGGAGCTGTTTTTT
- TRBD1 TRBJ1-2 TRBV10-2 CASSENRGTNYGYTF TGCGCCAGCAGTGAGAACAGGGGAACCAACTATGGCTACACCTTC
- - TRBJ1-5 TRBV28 CASSFAGWHF TGTGCCAGCAGTTTCGCGGGATGGCATTTT
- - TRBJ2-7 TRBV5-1 CASSLGQGPYEQYF TGCGCCAGCAGCTTGGGGCAGGGTCCGTACGAGCAGTACTTC
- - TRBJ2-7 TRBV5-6 CASSLRMGAEQYF TGTGCCAGCAGCTTGAGAATGGGGGCCGAGCAGTACTTC
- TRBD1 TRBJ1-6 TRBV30 CAWSQGADNSPLHF TGTGCCTGGAGTCAGGGGGCGGACAATTCACCCCTCCACTTT
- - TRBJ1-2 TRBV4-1 CASSQVGDNPRGGYTF TGCGCCAGCAGCCAAGTGGGAGACAATCCTCGGGGTGGCTACACCTTC
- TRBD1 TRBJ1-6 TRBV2 CASRGTGNRPLHF TGTGCCAGCAGAGGGACAGGGAATCGGCCCCTCCACTTT
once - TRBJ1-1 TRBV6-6 CASSADRTEAFF TGTGCCAGCAGTGCAGACAGGACTGAAGCTTTCTTT
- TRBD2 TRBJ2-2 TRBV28 CASSSAGGWLGTGELFF TGTGCCAGCAGCTCAGCGGGGGGATGGTTGGGCACCGGGGAGCTGTTTTTT
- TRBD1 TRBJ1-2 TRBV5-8 CASSLAPGGRGYTF TGTGCCAGCAGCTTGGCCCCAGGGGGCCGTGGCTACACCTTC
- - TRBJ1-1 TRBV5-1 CASSVVPEGGTEAFF TGCGCCAGCAGCGTGGTCCCGGAGGGGGGGACTGAAGCTTTCTTT
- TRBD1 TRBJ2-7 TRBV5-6 CASRYLTGTNEQYF TGTGCCAGCAGGTATCTGACAGGGACGAACGAGCAGTACTTC
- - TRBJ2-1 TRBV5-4 CASTLGGARSYNEQFF TGTGCCAGCACGCTTGGGGGGGCGCGATCCTACAATGAGCAGTTCTTC
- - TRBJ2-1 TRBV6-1 CASSKGQGVYNEQFF TGTGCCAGCAGTAAGGGACAAGGGGTTTACAATGAGCAGTTCTTC
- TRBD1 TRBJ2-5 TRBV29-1 CSVDRTGGETQYF TGCAGCGTTGATCGGACAGGGGGAGAGACCCAGTACTTC
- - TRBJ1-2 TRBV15 CATSTRQPANYGYTF TGTGCCACCAGCACCCGACAGCCCGCTAACTATGGCTACACCTTC
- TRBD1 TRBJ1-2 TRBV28 CASSRQGESYGYTF TGTGCCAGCAGCCGACAGGGGGAATCCTATGGCTACACCTTC
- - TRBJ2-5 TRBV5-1 CASSLLGPPQETQYF TGCGCCAGCAGCTTGCTTGGGCCGCCACAAGAGACCCAGTACTTC
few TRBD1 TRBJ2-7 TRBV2 CASSDPDRGYEQYF TGTGCCAGCAGTGACCCGGACAGGGGATACGAGCAGTACTTC
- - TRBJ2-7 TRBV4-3 CASSQHSGEQYF TGCGCCAGCAGCCAGCATTCGGGCGAGCAGTACTTC
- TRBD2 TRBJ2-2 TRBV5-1 CASSTGLADTGELFF TGCGCCAGCAGCACGGGACTAGCGGACACCGGGGAGCTGTTTTTT
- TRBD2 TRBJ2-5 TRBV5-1 CASSASGGETQYF TGCGCCAGCAGCGCCTCCGGGGGGGAGACCCAGTACTTC
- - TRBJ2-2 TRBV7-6 CASSPQNTGELFF TGTGCCAGCAGCCCCCAGAACACCGGGGAGCTGTTTTTT
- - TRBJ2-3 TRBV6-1 CASGGATDTQYF TGTGCCAGCGGTGGGGCAACAGATACGCAGTATTTT
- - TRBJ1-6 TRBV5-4 CASSLSRDYNSPLHF TGTGCCAGCAGCTTATCCAGGGACTATAATTCACCCCTCCACTTT
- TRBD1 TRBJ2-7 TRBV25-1 CASSGTGGEQYF TGTGCCAGCAGTGGTACAGGGGGGGAGCAGTACTTC
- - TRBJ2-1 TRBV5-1 CASSWALESEQFF TGCGCCAGCAGCTGGGCACTAGAGAGTGAGCAGTTCTTC
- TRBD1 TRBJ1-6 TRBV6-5 CASSRKGANNSPLHF TGTGCCAGCAGCCGAAAGGGGGCCAATAATTCACCCCTCCACTTT
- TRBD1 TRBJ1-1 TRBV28 CASRDRQGFTEAFF TGTGCCAGCAGGGACAGACAGGGATTCACTGAAGCTTTCTTT
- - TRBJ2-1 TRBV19 CASTPGASEYNEQFF TGTGCCAGTACCCCCGGTGCTAGCGAGTACAATGAGCAGTTCTTC
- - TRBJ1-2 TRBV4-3 CASSQDTAGLRYTF TGCGCCAGCAGCCAAGATACAGCGGGCTTGCGCTACACCTTC
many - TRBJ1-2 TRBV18 CASSRNPGEERDGYTF TGTGCCAGCTCACGTAATCCTGGGGAGGAACGGGATGGCTACACCTTC
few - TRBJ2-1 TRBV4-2 CASSQGGGDSSYNEQFF TGTGCCAGCAGCCAAGGTGGAGGGGACTCCTCCTACAATGAGCAGTTCTTC
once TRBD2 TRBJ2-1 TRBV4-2 CASSQSLSGGSYNEQFF TGTGCCAGCAGCCAATCTCTTAGCGGGGGATCCTACAATGAGCAGTTCTTC
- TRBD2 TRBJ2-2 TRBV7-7 CASSLFGRAGNTGELFF TGTGCTAGCAGCTTATTTGGGAGGGCAGGCAACACCGGGGAGCTGTTTTTT
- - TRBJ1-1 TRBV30 CAWGLGGEDVTEAFF TGTGCCTGGGGGCTTGGGGGGGAAGACGTCACTGAAGCTTTCTTT
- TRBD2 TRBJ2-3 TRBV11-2 CASSSGTRGTDTQYF TGTGCCAGCAGCTCCGGGACTAGGGGCACAGATACGCAGTATTTT
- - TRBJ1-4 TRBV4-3 CASSPLMAGDGEKLFF TGCGCCAGCAGCCCCCTAATGGCGGGGGATGGTGAAAAACTGTTTTTT
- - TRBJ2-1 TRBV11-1 CASSYRSYNEQFF TGTGCCAGCAGCTACAGGTCTTACAATGAGCAGTTCTTC
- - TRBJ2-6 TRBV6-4 CASSRGSGANVLTF TGTGCCAGCAGCAGGGGCTCTGGGGCCAACGTCCTGACTTTC
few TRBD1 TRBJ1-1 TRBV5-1 CASSRDRGTTEAFF TGCGCCAGCAGCCGCGACAGGGGGACCACTGAAGCTTTCTTT
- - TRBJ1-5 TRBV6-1 CASSDWEGRNQPQHF TGTGCCAGCAGTGATTGGGAGGGGCGCAATCAGCCCCAGCATTTT
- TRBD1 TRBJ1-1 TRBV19 CASSIRGQGQMNTEAFF TGTGCCAGTAGTATAAGGGGGCAGGGACAAATGAACACTGAAGCTTTCTTT
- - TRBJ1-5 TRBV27 CASSLFSGELQPQHF TGTGCCAGCAGTTTATTTTCAGGGGAGTTGCAGCCCCAGCATTTT
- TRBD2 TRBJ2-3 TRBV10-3 CAISLAGGPGDTQYF TGTGCCATCAGTCTAGCGGGGGGGCCCGGAGATACGCAGTATTTT
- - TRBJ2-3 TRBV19 CASSITADTQYF TGTGCCAGTAGTATAACGGCAGATACGCAGTATTTT
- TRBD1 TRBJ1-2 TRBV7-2 CASSLSRQGFGYTF TGTGCCAGCAGCTTATCGCGACAGGGCTTTGGCTACACCTTC
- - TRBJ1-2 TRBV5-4 CASSSKLRANYGYTF TGTGCCAGCAGCTCCAAATTGAGAGCTAACTATGGCTACACCTTC
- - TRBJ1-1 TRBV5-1 CASSFEGATEAFF TGCGCCAGCAGCTTTGAGGGAGCCACTGAAGCTTTCTTT
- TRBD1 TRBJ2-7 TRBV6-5 CASRRGTGRYEQYF TGTGCCAGCAGACGCGGGACAGGGCGGTACGAGCAGTACTTC
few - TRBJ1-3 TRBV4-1 CASSQDRGGVGNTIYF TGCGCCAGCAGCCAAGATAGGGGAGGGGTTGGAAACACCATATATTTT
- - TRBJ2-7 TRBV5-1 CASSSVLSAGEQYF TGCGCCAGCAGCTCAGTACTCTCCGCGGGGGAGCAGTACTTC